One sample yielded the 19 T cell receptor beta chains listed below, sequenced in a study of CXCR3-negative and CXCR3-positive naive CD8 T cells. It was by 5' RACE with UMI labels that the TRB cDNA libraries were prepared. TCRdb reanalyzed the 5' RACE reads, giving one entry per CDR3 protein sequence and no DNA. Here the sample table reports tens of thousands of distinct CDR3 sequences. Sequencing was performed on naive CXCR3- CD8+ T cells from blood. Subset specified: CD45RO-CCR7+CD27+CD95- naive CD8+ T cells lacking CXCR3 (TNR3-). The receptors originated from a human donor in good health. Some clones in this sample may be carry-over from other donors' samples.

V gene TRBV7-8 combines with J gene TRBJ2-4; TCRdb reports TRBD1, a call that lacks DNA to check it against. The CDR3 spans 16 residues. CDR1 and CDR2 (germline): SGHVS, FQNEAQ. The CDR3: CASTPLGDIAKNIQYF.

CDR3 protein: CASSSGQGISYEQYF. J is TRBJ2-7 and V is TRBV5-1; TCRdb's D gene call, TRBD1, goes unchecked for lack of DNA. Germline CDR1 and CDR2: SGHRS and YFSETQ. There are 15 residues in the CDR3.

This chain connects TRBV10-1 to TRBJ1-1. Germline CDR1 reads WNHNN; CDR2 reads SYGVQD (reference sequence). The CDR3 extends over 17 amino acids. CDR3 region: CASSEAGGGPVNTEAFF.

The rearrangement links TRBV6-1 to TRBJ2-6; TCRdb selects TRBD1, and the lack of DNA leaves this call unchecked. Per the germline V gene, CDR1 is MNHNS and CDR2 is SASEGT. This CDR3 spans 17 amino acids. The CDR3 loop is CASSPGQESSGANVLTF.

The CDR3 loop is CASSGAGTDTQYF. The gene calls are TRBV4-2 and TRBJ2-3; the TRBD1 assignment by TCRdb is unverifiable without DNA. Germline-derived CDR1 and CDR2 are LGHNA and YNFKEQ. The CDR3 totals 13 residues.

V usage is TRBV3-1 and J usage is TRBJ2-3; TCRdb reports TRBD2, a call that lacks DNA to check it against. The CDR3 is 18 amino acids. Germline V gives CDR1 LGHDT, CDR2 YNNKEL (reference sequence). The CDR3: CASSQVSGTSRHIDTQYF.

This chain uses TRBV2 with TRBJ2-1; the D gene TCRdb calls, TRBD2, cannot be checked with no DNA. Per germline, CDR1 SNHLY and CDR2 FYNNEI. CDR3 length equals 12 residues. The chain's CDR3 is CAIEERENEQFF.

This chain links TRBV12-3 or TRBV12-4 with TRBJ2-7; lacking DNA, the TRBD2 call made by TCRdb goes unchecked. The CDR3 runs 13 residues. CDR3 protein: CASSLGGSGEQYF.

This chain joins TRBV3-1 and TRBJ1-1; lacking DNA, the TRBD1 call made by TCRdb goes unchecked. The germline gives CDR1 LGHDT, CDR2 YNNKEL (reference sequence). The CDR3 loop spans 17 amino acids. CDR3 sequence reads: CASSQDIRDGSNTEAFF. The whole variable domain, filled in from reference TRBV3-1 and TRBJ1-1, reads DTAVSQTPKYLVTQMGNDKSIKCEQNLGHDTMYWYKQDSKKFLKIMFSYNNKELIINETVPNRFSPKSPDKAHLNLHINSLELGDSAVYFCASSQDIRDGSNTEAFFGQGTRLTVV.

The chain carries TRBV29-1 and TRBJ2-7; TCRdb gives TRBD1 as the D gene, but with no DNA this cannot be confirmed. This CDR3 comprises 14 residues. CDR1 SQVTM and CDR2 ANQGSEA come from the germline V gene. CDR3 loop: CSVVRTGTDYEQYF.

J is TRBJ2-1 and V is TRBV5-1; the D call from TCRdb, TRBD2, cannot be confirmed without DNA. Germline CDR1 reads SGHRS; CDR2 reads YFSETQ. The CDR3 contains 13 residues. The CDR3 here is CASSPLYSNEQFF.

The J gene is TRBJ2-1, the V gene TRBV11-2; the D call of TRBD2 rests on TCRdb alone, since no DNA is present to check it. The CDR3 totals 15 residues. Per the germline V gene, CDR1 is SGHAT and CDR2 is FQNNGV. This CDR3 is CASSLVAGGYNEQFF.

The CDR3: CAWSVAFNEQFF. The rearrangement links TRBV30 to TRBJ2-1. CDR3 length equals 12 residues. The germline CDR1 and CDR2 sequences are GTSNPN and SVGIG (reference sequence).

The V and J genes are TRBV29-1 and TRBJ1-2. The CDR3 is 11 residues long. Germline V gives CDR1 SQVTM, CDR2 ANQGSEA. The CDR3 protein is CSAPAGGGYTF.

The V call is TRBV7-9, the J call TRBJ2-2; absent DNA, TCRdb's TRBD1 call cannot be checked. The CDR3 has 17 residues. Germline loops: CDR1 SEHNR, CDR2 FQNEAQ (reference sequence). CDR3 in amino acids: CASSLYGGGTNTGELFF.

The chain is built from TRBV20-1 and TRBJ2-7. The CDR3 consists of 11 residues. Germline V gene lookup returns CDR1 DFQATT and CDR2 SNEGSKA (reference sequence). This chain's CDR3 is CSASRGYEQYF.

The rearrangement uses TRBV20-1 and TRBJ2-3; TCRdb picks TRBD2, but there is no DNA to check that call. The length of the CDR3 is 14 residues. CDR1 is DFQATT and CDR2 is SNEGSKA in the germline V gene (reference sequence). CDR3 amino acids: CSAGASGRTDTQYF.

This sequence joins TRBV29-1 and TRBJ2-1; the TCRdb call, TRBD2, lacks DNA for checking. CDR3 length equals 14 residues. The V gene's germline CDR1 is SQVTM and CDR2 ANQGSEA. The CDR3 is CSVLLSGIYNEQFF.

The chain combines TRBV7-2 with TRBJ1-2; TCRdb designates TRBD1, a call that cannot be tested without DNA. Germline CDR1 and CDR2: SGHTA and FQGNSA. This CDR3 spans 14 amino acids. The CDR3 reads CASSQHGQDYGYTF.